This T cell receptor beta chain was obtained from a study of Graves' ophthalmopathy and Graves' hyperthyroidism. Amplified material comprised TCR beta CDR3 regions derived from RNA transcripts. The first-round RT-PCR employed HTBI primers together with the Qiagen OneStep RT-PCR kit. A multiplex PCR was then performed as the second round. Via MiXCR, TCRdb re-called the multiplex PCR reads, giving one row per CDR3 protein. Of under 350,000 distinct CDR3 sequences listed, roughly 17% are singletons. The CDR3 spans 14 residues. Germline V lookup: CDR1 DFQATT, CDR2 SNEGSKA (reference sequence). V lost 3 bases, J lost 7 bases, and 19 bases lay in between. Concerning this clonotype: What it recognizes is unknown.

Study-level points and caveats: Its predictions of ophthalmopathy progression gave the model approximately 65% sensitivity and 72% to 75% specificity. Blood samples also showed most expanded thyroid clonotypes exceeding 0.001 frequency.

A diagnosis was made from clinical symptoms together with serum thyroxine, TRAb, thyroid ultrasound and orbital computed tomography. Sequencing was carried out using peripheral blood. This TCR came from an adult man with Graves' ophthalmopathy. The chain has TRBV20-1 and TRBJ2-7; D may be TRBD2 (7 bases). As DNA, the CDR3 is TGCAGTGCTAGGGCCCAGGGGCGTAGCGGGGAGCAGTACTTC. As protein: CSARAQGRSGEQYF.